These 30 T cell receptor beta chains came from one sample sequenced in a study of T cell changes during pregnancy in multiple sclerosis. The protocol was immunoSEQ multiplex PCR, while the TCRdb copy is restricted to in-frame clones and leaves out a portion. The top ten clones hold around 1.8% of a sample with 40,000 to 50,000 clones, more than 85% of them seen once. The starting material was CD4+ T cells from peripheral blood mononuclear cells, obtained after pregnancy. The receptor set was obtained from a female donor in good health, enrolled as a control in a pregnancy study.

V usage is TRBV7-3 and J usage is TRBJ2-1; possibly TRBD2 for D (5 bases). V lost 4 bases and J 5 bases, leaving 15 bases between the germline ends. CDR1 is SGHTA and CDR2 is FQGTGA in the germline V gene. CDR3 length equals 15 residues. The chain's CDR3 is CASSSAGTANNEQFF. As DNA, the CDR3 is TGTGCCAGCAGCTCCGCGGGTACGGCGAACAATGAGCAGTTCTTC.

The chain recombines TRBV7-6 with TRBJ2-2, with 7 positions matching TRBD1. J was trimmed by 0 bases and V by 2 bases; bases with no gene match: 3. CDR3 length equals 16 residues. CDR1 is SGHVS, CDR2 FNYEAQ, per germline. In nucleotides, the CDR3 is TGTGCCAGCAGCTTACTACAGGGGACGAACACCGGGGAGCTGTTTTTT. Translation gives CASSLLQGTNTGELFF.

The CDR3 is CASSPGTGAYNEQFF. As DNA, the CDR3 is TGTGCCAGCAGTCCCGGGACAGGGGCCTACAATGAGCAGTTCTTC. The chain links TRBV28 to TRBJ2-1; 10 bases are a match to TRBD1. Germline CDR1 MDHEN, CDR2 SYDVKM. J lost 2 bases, V lost 5 bases, and 3 bases had no gene match. CDR3 length equals 15 residues.

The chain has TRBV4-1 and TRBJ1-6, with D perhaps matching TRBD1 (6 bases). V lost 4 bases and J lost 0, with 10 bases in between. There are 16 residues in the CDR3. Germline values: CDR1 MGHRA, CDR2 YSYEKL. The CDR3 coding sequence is TGCGCCAGCAGCCCCGAACAGGGCTCCTATAATTCACCCCTCCACTTT. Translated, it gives CASSPEQGSYNSPLHF.

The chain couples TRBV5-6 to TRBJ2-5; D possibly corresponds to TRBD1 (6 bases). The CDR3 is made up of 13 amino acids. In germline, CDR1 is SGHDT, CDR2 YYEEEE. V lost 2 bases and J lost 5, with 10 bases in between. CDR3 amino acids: CASSFGGAETQYF. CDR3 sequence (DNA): TGTGCCAGCAGCTTTGGGGGCGCGGAGACCCAGTACTTC.

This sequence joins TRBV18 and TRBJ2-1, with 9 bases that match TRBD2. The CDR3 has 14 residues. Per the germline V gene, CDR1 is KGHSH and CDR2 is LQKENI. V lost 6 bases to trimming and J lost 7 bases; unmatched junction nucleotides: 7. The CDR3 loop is CASSPSGKLNEQFF. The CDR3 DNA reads TGTGCCAGCTCCCCTAGCGGGAAATTGAATGAGCAGTTCTTC.

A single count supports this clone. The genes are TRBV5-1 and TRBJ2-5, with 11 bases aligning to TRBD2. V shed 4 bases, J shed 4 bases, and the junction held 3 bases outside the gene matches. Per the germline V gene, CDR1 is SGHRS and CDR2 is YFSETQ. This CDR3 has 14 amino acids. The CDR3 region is CASSHGLAGETQYF. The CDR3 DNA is TGCGCCAGCAGCCATGGACTAGCGGGAGAGACCCAGTACTTC.

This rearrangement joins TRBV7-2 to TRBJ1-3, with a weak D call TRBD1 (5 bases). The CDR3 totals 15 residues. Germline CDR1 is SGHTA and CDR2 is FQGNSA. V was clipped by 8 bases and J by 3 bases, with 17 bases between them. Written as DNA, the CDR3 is TGTGCCAGCGGGCCGTTGTGGGGCGATGGAAACACCATATATTTT. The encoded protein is CASGPLWGDGNTIYF.

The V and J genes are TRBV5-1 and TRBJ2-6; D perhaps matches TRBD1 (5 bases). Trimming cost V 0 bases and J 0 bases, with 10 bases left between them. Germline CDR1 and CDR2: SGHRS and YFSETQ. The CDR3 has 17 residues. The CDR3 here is CASSLVGVSSGANVLTF. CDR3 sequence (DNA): TGCGCCAGCAGCTTGGTAGGGGTAAGCTCTGGGGCCAACGTCCTGACTTTC.

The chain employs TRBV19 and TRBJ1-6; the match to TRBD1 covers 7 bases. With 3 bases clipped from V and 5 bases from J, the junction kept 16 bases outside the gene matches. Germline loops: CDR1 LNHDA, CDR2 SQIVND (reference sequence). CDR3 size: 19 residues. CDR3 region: CASSILDLPGQRDNSPLHF. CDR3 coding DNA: TGTGCCAGTAGTATCCTCGATTTACCGGGACAGAGAGATAATTCACCCCTCCACTTT.

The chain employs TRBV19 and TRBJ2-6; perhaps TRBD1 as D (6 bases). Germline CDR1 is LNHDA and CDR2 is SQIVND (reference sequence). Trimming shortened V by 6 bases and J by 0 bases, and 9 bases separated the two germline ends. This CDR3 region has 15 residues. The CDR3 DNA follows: TGTGCCAGTAGGAGGACAGACTCTGGGGCCAACGTCCTGACTTTC. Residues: CASRRTDSGANVLTF.

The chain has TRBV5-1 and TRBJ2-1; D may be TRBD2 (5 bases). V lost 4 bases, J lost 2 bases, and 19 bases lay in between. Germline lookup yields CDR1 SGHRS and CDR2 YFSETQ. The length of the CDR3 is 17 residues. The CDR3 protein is CASSPSIARGTYNEQFF. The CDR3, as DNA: TGCGCCAGCAGCCCGTCCATAGCCCGGGGAACCTACAATGAGCAGTTCTTC.

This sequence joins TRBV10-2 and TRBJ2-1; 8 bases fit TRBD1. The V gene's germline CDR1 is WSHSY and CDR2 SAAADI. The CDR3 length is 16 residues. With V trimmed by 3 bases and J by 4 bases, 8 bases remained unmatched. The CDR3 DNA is TGCGCCAGCAGTGACTCGTTTTGGACAGGGTACAATGAGCAGTTCTTC. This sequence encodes CASSDSFWTGYNEQFF.

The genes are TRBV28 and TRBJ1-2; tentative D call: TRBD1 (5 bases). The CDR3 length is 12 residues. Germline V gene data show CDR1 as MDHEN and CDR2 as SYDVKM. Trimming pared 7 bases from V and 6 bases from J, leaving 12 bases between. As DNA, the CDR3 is TGTGCCAGCAATGCAGGGCTGGATGGCTACACCTTC. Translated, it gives CASNAGLDGYTF.

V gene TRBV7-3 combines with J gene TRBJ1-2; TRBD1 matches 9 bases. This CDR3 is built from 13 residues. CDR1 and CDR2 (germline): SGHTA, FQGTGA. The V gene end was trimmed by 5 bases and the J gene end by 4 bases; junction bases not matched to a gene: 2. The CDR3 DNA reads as TGTGCCAGCAGCCCGGACAGGGGCTATGGCTACACCTTC. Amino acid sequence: CASSPDRGYGYTF.

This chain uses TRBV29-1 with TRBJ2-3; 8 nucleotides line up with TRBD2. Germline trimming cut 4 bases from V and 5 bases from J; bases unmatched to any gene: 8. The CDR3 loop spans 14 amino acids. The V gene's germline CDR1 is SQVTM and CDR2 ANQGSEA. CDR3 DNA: TGCAGCGTTGGTCAAGCGGGAGTTGTAGATACGCAGTATTTT. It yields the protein CSVGQAGVVDTQYF.

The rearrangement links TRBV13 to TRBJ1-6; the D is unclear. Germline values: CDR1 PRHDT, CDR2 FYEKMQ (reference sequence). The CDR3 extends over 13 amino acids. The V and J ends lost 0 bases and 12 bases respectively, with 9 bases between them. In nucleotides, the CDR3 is TGTGCCAGCAGCTTAGGTCCGACAATACCCCTCCACTTT. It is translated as CASSLGPTIPLHF.

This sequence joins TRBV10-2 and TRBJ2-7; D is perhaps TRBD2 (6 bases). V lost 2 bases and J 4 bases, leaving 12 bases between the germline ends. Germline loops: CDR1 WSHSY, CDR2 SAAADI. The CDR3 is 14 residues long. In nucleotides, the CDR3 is TGCGCCAGCAGTGAGCCTAGCGCTGCGTACGAGCAGTACTTC. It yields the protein CASSEPSAAYEQYF.

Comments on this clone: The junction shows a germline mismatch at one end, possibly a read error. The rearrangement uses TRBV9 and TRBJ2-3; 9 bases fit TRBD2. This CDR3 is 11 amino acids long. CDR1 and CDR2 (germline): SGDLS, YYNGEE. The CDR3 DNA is TGTGCCAGCAAGGGCGGGGGGGCCCCGGGGTTT. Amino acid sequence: CASKGGGAPGF.

CDR3 amino acids: CAYGTDTQYF. Written as DNA, the CDR3 is TGTGCGTACGGGACAGATACGCAGTATTTT. This rearrangement joins TRBV7-9 to TRBJ2-3; D is ambiguous. The germline gives CDR1 SEHNR, CDR2 FQNEAQ (reference sequence). This CDR3 spans 10 amino acids.

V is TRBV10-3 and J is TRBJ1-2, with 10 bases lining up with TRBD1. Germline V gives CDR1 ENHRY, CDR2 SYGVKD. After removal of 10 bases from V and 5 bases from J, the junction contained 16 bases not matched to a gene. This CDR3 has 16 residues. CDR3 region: CATPGTGDRLGYGYTF. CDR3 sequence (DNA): TGTGCCACCCCTGGGACAGGGGATCGTTTAGGTTATGGCTACACCTTC.

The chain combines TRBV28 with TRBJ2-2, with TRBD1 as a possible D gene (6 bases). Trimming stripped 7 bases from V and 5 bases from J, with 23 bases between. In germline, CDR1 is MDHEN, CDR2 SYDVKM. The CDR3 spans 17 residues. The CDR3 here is CASTSYGGAGVTGELFF. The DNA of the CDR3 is TGTGCCAGCACCTCTTATGGTGGGGCAGGGGTTACCGGGGAGCTGTTTTTT.

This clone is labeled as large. CDR3 sequence (DNA): TGTGCCAGCAGCTTAGCACAGGGGGCGCTCAGGGCCAACGTCCTGACTTTC. Its translation: CASSLAQGALRANVLTF. The rearrangement joins TRBV7-8 to TRBJ2-6; TRBD1 aligns across 9 bases. CDR1 is SGHVS and CDR2 is FQNEAQ in the germline V gene. This CDR3 region has 17 residues. The J segment lost 5 bases and the V segment lost 0 bases, leaving 5 bases of the junction unmatched.

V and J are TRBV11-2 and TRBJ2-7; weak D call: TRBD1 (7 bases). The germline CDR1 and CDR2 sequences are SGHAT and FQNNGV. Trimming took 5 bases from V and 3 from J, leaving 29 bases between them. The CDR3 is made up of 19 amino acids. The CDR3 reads CASSPDRRGIAAAFYEQYF. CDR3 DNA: TGTGCCAGCAGCCCGGACAGGCGTGGGATAGCGGCGGCATTCTACGAGCAGTACTTC.

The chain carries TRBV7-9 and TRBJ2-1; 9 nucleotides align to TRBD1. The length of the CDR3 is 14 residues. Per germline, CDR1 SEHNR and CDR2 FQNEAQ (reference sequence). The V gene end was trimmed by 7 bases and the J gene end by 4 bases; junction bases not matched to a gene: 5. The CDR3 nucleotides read TGTGCCAGCAAAGGGACAGGGTTTTACAATGAGCAGTTCTTC. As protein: CASKGTGFYNEQFF. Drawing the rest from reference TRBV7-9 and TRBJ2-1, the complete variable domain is DTGVSQNPRHKITKRGQNVTFRCDPISEHNRLYWYRQTLGQGPEFLTYFQNEAQLEKSRLLSDRFSAERPKGSFSTLEIQRTEQGDSAMYLCASKGTGFYNEQFFGPGTRLTVL.

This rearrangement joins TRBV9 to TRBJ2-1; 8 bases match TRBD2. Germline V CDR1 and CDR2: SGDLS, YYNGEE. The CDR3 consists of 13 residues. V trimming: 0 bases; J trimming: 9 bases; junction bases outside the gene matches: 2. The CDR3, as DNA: TGTGCCAGCAGCGTAGCGGGGGGGGGTGAGCAGTTCTTC. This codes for CASSVAGGGEQFF.

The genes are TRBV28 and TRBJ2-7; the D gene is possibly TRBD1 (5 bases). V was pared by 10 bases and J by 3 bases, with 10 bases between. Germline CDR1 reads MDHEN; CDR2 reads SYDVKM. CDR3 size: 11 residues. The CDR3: CATGQSYEQYF. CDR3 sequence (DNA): TGTGCCACCGGACAAAGCTACGAGCAGTACTTC.

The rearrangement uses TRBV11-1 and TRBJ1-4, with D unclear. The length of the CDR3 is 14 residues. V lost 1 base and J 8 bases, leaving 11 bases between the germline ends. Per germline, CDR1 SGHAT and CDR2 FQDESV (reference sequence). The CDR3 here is CASSLEGRGEKLFF. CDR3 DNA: TGTGCCAGCAGCTTAGAAGGACGAGGGGAAAAACTGTTTTTT.

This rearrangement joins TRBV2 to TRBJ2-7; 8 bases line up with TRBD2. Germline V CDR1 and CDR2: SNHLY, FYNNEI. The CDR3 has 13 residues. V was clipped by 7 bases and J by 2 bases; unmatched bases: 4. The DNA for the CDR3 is TGTGCCAGCACCTCGGGAGGGACCTACGAGCAGTACTTC. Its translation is CASTSGGTYEQYF.

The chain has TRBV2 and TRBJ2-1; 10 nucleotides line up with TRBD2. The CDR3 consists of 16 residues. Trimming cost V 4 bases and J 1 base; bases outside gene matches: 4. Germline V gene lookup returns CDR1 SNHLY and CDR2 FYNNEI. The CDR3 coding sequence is TGTGCCAGCAGTGTGCCGACTAGCGGGTCCTACAATGAGCAGTTCTTC. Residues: CASSVPTSGSYNEQFF.